This is a list of T cell receptor beta chains from one sample in a study of metastatic and nonmetastatic thyroid tumors. TCRdb re-processed the PCR reads through MiXCR. The table has tens of thousands of clones, 30% seen once. Sequencing input: blood. Receptors originate from a female donor with papillary thyroid cancer or a benign thyroid nodule (not recorded which). Some clones in this sample may be carry-over from other donors' samples. Both conserved end residues are part of each CDR3. Fields, in order: V gene, clone size, D gene, J gene, CDR3 protein, CDR3 DNA. The D gene is left open where the match is weak. For some rows the clone size is stated as once, few or many, or as a class when expanded; others skip it.

TRBV19	many	TRBD1	TRBJ2-2	CASSKGRTGGNTGELFF	TGTGCCAGTAGTAAAGGACGGACAGGGGGGAACACCGGGGAGCTGTTTTTT
TRBV6-4	many	-	TRBJ2-3	CASSDNPDTDTQYF	TGTGCCAGCAGTGACAACCCCGACACAGATACGCAGTATTTT
TRBV28	-	-	TRBJ1-6	CASSLGQANSPLHF	TGTGCCAGCAGTTTGGGGCAGGCAAATTCGCCCCTCCACTTT
TRBV14	many	TRBD2	TRBJ2-7	CASSQKPTSTYEQYF	TGTGCCAGCAGCCAAAAGCCGACTAGCACCTACGAGCAGTACTTC
TRBV20-1	-	-	TRBJ2-7	CSARAAPSYKQYF	TGCAGTGCTAGAGCGGCACCCTCCTACAAGCAGTACTTC
TRBV20-1	many	TRBD2	TRBJ2-7	CSARDGNSGRNEQYF	TGCAGTGCTAGAGATGGTAATAGCGGGAGGAACGAGCAGTACTTC
TRBV4-1	many	-	TRBJ1-5	CASSQDFGFRNQPQHF	TGCGCCAGCAGCCAAGATTTCGGGTTTAGAAATCAGCCCCAGCATTTT
TRBV12-3/TRBV12-4	medium-sized	-	TRBJ2-1	CASSLEGSNEQFF	TGTGCCAGCAGTCTAGAGGGGTCCAATGAGCAGTTCTTC
TRBV6-5	-	-	TRBJ2-1	CASSYSVTSNEQFF	TGTGCCAGCAGTTATTCCGTGACTAGTAATGAGCAGTTCTTC
TRBV6-2/TRBV6-3	many	TRBD2	TRBJ2-3	CATRLAGADTQYF	TGTGCCACTCGACTAGCGGGAGCGGATACGCAGTATTTT
TRBV7-2	many	-	TRBJ2-7	CASSLGGTSMYEQYF	TGTGCCAGCAGCTTAGGGGGAACTAGTATGTACGAGCAGTACTTC
TRBV5-1	many	TRBD1	TRBJ1-6	CASSLGQSNSPLHF	TGCGCCAGCAGCCTGGGACAGTCTAATTCACCCCTCCACTTT
TRBV10-2	many	-	TRBJ1-5	CASRQGSSNQPQHF	TGCGCCAGCCGCCAGGGGTCGAGCAATCAGCCCCAGCATTTT
TRBV20-1	-	TRBD1	TRBJ2-7	CSARLDRGSLEQYF	TGCAGTGCTAGACTGGACAGGGGGTCTCTCGAGCAGTACTTC
TRBV6-1	many	-	TRBJ1-4	CASSPTETEKLFF	TGTGCCAGCAGCCCGACAGAGACTGAAAAACTGTTTTTT
TRBV6-1	few	-	TRBJ1-1	CASSDNVQGASTEAFF	TGTGCCAGCAGTGACAACGTACAGGGTGCCAGCACTGAAGCTTTCTTT
TRBV6-4	few	-	TRBJ2-2	CASSDGRYTVELFF	TGTGCCAGCAGTGACGGGAGGTACACCGTGGAGCTGTTTTTT
TRBV6-2/TRBV6-3	few	-	TRBJ1-1	CASLYKWNTEAFF	TGTGCCAGCCTTTACAAGTGGAACACTGAAGCTTTCTTT
TRBV7-9	many	-	TRBJ1-2	CASSPPPPGYTF	TGTGCCAGCAGCCCGCCCCCCCCGGGCTACACCTTC
TRBV4-3	many	-	TRBJ1-1	CASSQVTNTEAFF	TGCGCCAGCAGCCAGGTCACGAACACTGAAGCTTTCTTT
TRBV7-2	-	-	TRBJ2-7	CASSFVVSAYEQYF	TGTGCCAGCAGCTTCGTAGTTAGCGCCTACGAGCAGTACTTC
TRBV20-1	many	TRBD2	TRBJ2-5	CSARHPRASGGQETQYF	TGCAGTGCCCGTCACCCGAGGGCTAGCGGGGGACAAGAGACCCAGTACTTC
TRBV6-1	few	-	TRBJ2-7	CASETDRPPNEQYF	TGTGCCAGCGAGACTGACAGGCCCCCGAACGAGCAGTACTTC
TRBV27	medium-sized	-	TRBJ1-6	CASSSLGGGSPLHF	TGTGCCAGCAGTTCCCTTGGGGGGGGTTCACCCCTCCACTTT
TRBV6-2/TRBV6-3	few	-	TRBJ2-1	CASSAQGTIGGGQNEQFF	TGTGCCAGCAGCGCCCAGGGGACTATAGGGGGAGGGCAGAATGAGCAGTTCTTC
TRBV2	many	-	TRBJ1-2	CASSLETGLSGGYTF	TGTGCCAGCAGTTTGGAAACAGGGTTGAGCGGTGGCTACACCTTC
TRBV28	-	TRBD1	TRBJ2-4	CASSLEGQGDFNIQYF	TGTGCCAGCAGTTTGGAGGGACAGGGAGATTTCAACATTCAGTACTTC
TRBV2	many	TRBD1	TRBJ2-7	CASRALTGLTYEQYF	TGTGCCAGCAGGGCCCTGACAGGGTTAACCTACGAGCAGTACTTC
TRBV20-1	many	TRBD2	TRBJ2-1	CSASGLADYNEQFF	TGCAGTGCTAGTGGACTAGCGGACTACAATGAGCAGTTCTTC
TRBV7-2	many	TRBD2	TRBJ2-1	CASSYSLAGGGEQFF	TGTGCCAGCAGCTACAGCCTAGCGGGAGGAGGTGAGCAGTTCTTC
TRBV7-6	-	-	TRBJ2-1	CASSPLSGGPNEQFF	TGTGCCAGCAGCCCCCTATCTGGAGGACCCAATGAGCAGTTCTTC
TRBV5-1	many	-	TRBJ2-3	CASGSTDTQYF	TGCGCCAGCGGCAGCACAGATACGCAGTATTTT
TRBV5-6	-	TRBD2	TRBJ2-5	CASSPGGILVETQYF	TGTGCCAGCAGCCCGGGAGGGATTCTGGTGGAGACCCAGTACTTC
TRBV5-5	many	-	TRBJ2-7	CASSSSYEQYF	TGTGCCAGCAGCTCAAGTTACGAGCAGTACTTC
TRBV6-1	-	-	TRBJ2-2	CASSDPSTGELFF	TGTGCCAGCAGTGACCCTAGCACCGGGGAGCTGTTTTTT
TRBV6-5	many	TRBD1	TRBJ2-1	CASSFSGQGARNEQFF	TGTGCCAGCAGTTTTTCTGGACAGGGGGCGCGGAATGAGCAGTTCTTC
TRBV28	many	-	TRBJ2-1	CASSFGTYNEQFF	TGTGCCAGCAGTTTCGGGACCTACAATGAGCAGTTCTTC